Here is one TCR beta chain with its context. The sample is drawn from a study of T cells in Graves' hyperthyroidism and ophthalmopathy. Hyperthyroidism in the patients, aged 18 to 65, was newly diagnosed and under 2 months in duration. TCR beta CDR3 regions were amplified from RNA transcripts. When the TCR CDR3 underwent first-round RT-PCR, the HTBI primer set was used. Using its own MiXCR run on the multiplex PCR reads, TCRdb lists one record per CDR3 protein. The table has some 800,000 distinct CDR3 sequences, about 38% seen once. The CDR3 is 15 residues long. Germline V gene data show CDR1 as SEHNR and CDR2 as FQNEAQ (reference sequence). Trimming removed 4 bases from V and 3 bases from J, with 16 bases in between.

The clonotype was recovered from a man younger than 35 with Graves' hyperthyroidism. The rearrangement joins TRBV7-9 to TRBJ2-7; a weak D match, TRBD1 (6 bases). Sequencing was done on a sample of blood. The CDR3 protein is CASSSITGLIYEQYF. CDR3 DNA sequence: TGTGCCAGCAGCTCTATTACAGGGTTGATCTACGAGCAGTACTTC. The variable domain in full, with the rest retrieved from reference TRBV7-9 and TRBJ2-7, is DTGVSQNPRHKITKRGQNVTFRCDPISEHNRLYWYRQTLGQGPEFLTYFQNEAQLEKSRLLSDRFSAERPKGSFSTLEIQRTEQGDSAMYLCASSSITGLIYEQYFGPGTRLTVT.